Listed below are T cell receptor beta chains from one sample, sequenced in a study of CD8 T cells in Susac syndrome. TCRdb reprocessed the immunoSEQ multiplex PCR reads via MiXCR and lists one record per CDR3 protein. The table has about 180,000 distinct CDR3 sequences, around 95% seen once. Sequenced input: CD4+ T cells from PBMCs. The origin of the receptors is a human donor with multiple sclerosis. CDR3s leave out the opening cysteine and the closing phenylalanine or tryptophan. D genes are given only for firm matches.

NA,TRBJ1-4,TRBV2,ASSAQGGTDEKLF
NA,TRBJ2-7,TRBV4-2,ASSQGQGFTRGEQY
NA,TRBJ2-7,TRBV20-1,SARPAGTVNEQY
NA,TRBJ2-3,TRBV4-2,ASSQEWTDTQY
NA,TRBJ2-5,TRBV15,ATSRDLLIGTQY
TRBD2,TRBJ2-3,TRBV20-1,SAISSGAQGGTDTQY
NA,TRBJ2-2,TRBV30,AWRREGELF
TRBD1,TRBJ1-2,TRBV11-2,ASGSRDSNYGYT
NA,TRBJ1-5,TRBV7-8,ASSLAVKDQPQH
TRBD1,TRBJ2-7,TRBV11-2,ASSFTGGFYEQY
NA,TRBJ2-2,TRBV2,ASSGQENTGELF
NA,TRBJ2-3,TRBV2,ASTGGRRDTQY
NA,TRBJ2-7,TRBV15,ATSRILYYEQY
NA,TRBJ2-3,TRBV23-1,ASGNLNWADTQY
TRBD2,TRBJ2-7,TRBV9,ASSVTGGWSYEQY
NA,TRBJ1-6,TRBV12-3/TRBV12-4,ASSLRDLNSPLH
TRBD2,TRBJ2-7,TRBV6-4,ASSDGPAGASEQY
TRBD2,TRBJ2-3,TRBV29-1,SGGAAGLAPTDTQY
NA,TRBJ1-6,TRBV12-5,ASGGNSPLH
NA,TRBJ2-5,TRBV20-1,SVGPQETQY
TRBD2,TRBJ2-5,TRBV5-4,ASRAGQETQY
NA,TRBJ1-6,TRBV18,ASSPSGWDSPLH
TRBD1,TRBJ2-7,TRBV12-3/TRBV12-4,ASTFTGQGTEQY
NA,TRBJ1-1,TRBV18,ASSPAGRTEAF
TRBD1,TRBJ1-2,TRBV12-3/TRBV12-4,ASSPRRQGQYGYT
TRBD1,TRBJ2-2,TRBV4-2,ASSPDRGGAGELF
TRBD1,TRBJ2-5,TRBV29-1,SVDGDRGSETQY
TRBD1,TRBJ1-2,TRBV20-1,SASEGAYGYT
NA,TRBJ2-7,TRBV20-1,SASDRTISYEQY